The rows below give T cell receptor beta chains drawn from one sample of a study of T-cell reconstitution after alpha-beta-depleted transplantation in children. TCRdb analysed the PCR reads with MiXCR anew, one entry per CDR3 protein. Of around 240,000 distinct CDR3 sequences in the sample, just under 8.5% were seen once. The source was PBMCs, mostly from graft donor cells, collected 180 days after TCRalphabeta/CD19-depleted stem cell transplant. The receptors here all came from a male patient aged 10 to 17 who had a stem cell transplant for acute lymphoblastic leukemia, so the T cells may come from the graft donor. Each CDR3 is given with its conserved first and last residue. The D gene is left open where the match is weak. A clone size is listed for some rows: how often the clone was seen (once, few, many), or a class if it is expanded.

many	TRBD1	TRBV4-2	TRBJ2-3	CASSEGQVTSTDTQYF
many	.	TRBV10-2	TRBJ2-7	CACTLPSGSLNEQYF
many	.	TRBV20-1	TRBJ2-2	CSAIPGQGGTGELFF
many	TRBD1	TRBV4-3	TRBJ1-5	CASSLRQGPNQPQHF
many	.	TRBV7-6	TRBJ2-1	CASSLKLDSYNEQFF
few	.	TRBV18	TRBJ2-2	CASSPSSRRHTGELFF
.	TRBD2	TRBV18	TRBJ2-1	CASSRAGLIDEQFF
.	.	TRBV2	TRBJ2-5	CASSRGRNVQETQYF
many	.	TRBV5-1	TRBJ2-7	CASRDPGEAYEQYF
many	.	TRBV19	TRBJ2-5	CASSILSGTQYF
many	.	TRBV20-1	TRBJ2-4	CSARTPGTPKNIQYF
many	.	TRBV20-1	TRBJ1-3	CSARVPESNTIYF
many	.	TRBV4-3	TRBJ2-5	CASSQDSGSSQTQYF
many	TRBD1	TRBV2	TRBJ2-5	CASRVTGVETQYF